The present entry profiles one TCR beta chain with its context. Clones were sequenced by immunoSEQ multiplex PCR, and TCRdb holds only the in-frame ones, with some missing. The sample holds some 1.4 million clones; approximately 96% are singletons and the top ten take 0.95% to 1.5%. The entry originates in a study of shared clonotypes between healthy human individuals. V was trimmed by 0 bases and J by 2 bases, leaving 11 bases between them. The CDR3 length is 15 residues. Germline V gene sequence: CDR1 SGHAT, CDR2 FQNNGV. The source material was naive CD4+ T cells sorted from blood. Subset given: CD45RA+ positively selected. The V and J genes are TRBV11-2 and TRBJ2-7; D unclear. This TCR came from a man in his thirties or forties in good health. CDR3 DNA sequence: TGTGCCAGCAGCTTAGACCCCACTACTACCTACGAGCAGTACTTC. Protein sequence: CASSLDPTTTYEQYF.